This TCR beta chain was recovered during a study of OX40 agonist ivuxolimab in advanced cancers. This table comes from immunoSEQ multiplex PCR, and its TCRdb copy is limited to in-frame clones, with some not included. The sample has 100,000 to 140,000 clones, 85% to 95% seen once; the top ten hold approximately 1.2%. Trimming cost V 5 bases and J 8 bases; bases outside gene matches: 9. Germline CDR1 and CDR2: MNHEY and SVGAGI. The CDR3 loop spans 14 amino acids. This receptor was obtained from an adult with an advanced solid tumor such as melanoma, head and neck, liver or kidney cancer. Sequences were derived from CD4+ or CD8+ T cells sorted from blood, sampled in a trial of the OX40 agonist ivuxolimab. This chain connects TRBV6-5 to TRBJ1-1; 9 positions agree with TRBD1. The CDR3 here is CASSPTGGRVEAFF. In DNA, the CDR3 is TGTGCCAGCAGTCCCACAGGGGGCAGGGTCGAAGCTTTCTTT.